The 6 T cell receptor beta chains below come from one sample, sequenced in a study of control samples from healthy donors and cancer patients. Sequenced by immunoSEQ multiplex PCR; TCRdb stores in-frame clones only, minus some. Seen here are around 27,000 clones, roughly 85% observed once, and the top ten hold less than 8%. Sequences were obtained from PBMCs. All receptors come from a woman aged 60-75 years with head and neck cancer.

This clone was picked up one time. The chain employs TRBV9 and TRBJ2-2; no clear D gene. Trimming pared 0 bases from V and 0 bases from J, leaving 12 bases between. The CDR3 loop spans 17 amino acids. Germline loops: CDR1 SGDLS, CDR2 YYNGEE. Written as DNA, the CDR3 is TGTGCCAGCAGCGTAGGGTTGTCGGACGCGAACACCGGGGAGCTGTTTTTT. It codes for CASSVGLSDANTGELFF.

Only one count was recorded for this clone. This chain connects TRBV2 to TRBJ2-3, with D perhaps TRBD1 (5 bases). Trimming pared 2 bases from V and 4 bases from J, leaving 13 bases between. This CDR3 comprises 15 residues. The germline CDR1 and CDR2 sequences are SNHLY and FYNNEI. The CDR3, as DNA: TGTGCCAGCAGTGAATGGCAGGGAAGGGCAGATACGCAGTATTTT. This gives the protein CASSEWQGRADTQYF.

As DNA, the CDR3 is TGCAGCGTAAACGGGCTTTGGGAGACCCAGTACTTC. Translating it yields CSVNGLWETQYF. The rearrangement links TRBV29-1 to TRBJ2-5, with D uncertain. Trimming took 6 bases from V and 5 from J, leaving 13 bases between them. Per germline, CDR1 SQVTM and CDR2 ANQGSEA. This CDR3 contains 12 residues.

This clone was seen only a few times. Written as DNA, the CDR3 is TGTGCCAGCAGCTTTGCTAGATACGAGCAGTACTTC. This sequence encodes CASSFARYEQYF. The chain is built from TRBV11-3 and TRBJ2-7; D unclear. CDR1 and CDR2 from the germline V gene are SGHNT and YENEEA. CDR3 length equals 12 residues. Trimming shortened V by 3 bases and J by 4 bases, and 7 bases separated the two germline ends.

The chain uses TRBV19 and TRBJ2-5; TRBD2 matches 16 bases. This CDR3 has 18 amino acids. Germline values: CDR1 LNHDA, CDR2 SQIVND (reference sequence). Trimming cost V 4 bases and J 1 base; bases outside gene matches: 6. The CDR3 region is CASSTPGLAGGVQETQYF. CDR3 in DNA: TGTGCCAGTAGTACGCCGGGACTAGCGGGAGGGGTCCAAGAGACCCAGTACTTC.

Written as DNA, the CDR3 is TGTGCCAGCAGCCCGGGACAGCCAATGAACACTGAAGCTTTCTTT. As protein: CASSPGQPMNTEAFF. V is TRBV6-5 and J is TRBJ1-1, with 7 nucleotides matching TRBD1. The CDR3 spans 15 residues. V was clipped by 6 bases and J by 0 bases; unmatched bases: 7. CDR1 is MNHEY and CDR2 is SVGAGI in the germline V gene.